This record looks at one T cell receptor beta chain sequence and its context. These data are taken from a study of blood T cell repertoires in COVID-19. Germline V gene lookup returns CDR1 SGHTA and CDR2 FQGNSA. With V trimmed by 5 bases and J by 0 bases, 4 bases remained unmatched. This CDR3 has 16 residues. Residents of 24 US areas, aged about 18 to 95 years, made up the participants. Measured with immunoSEQ multiplex PCR; TCRdb has only the in-frame clones, and not every one. The table includes about 210,000 clones, approximately 88% detected once. Sequencing was performed on PBMCs or T cells enriched from blood (not recorded which). V gene TRBV7-2 combines with J gene TRBJ2-5, with 12 bases lining up with TRBD2. The receptor's source is a woman aged 40-49 years with acute COVID-19. This CDR3 reads CASSRGTSGYQETQYF. The CDR3 DNA sequence: TGTGCCAGCAGCCGCGGGACTAGCGGGTACCAAGAGACCCAGTACTTC.